The 20 T cell receptor beta chains reported below all come from one sample, sequenced in a study of CD8 T cells in Susac syndrome. After extraction with the RNeasy kit, about 0.5 to 1 ug of the RNA was reverse transcribed using random hexamers. TCRdb itself ran the immunoSEQ multiplex PCR reads through MiXCR, one entry per CDR3 protein. The data contain 130,000 to 150,000 distinct CDR3 sequences, approximately 96% of them singletons. Sequencing was done on a sample of CD4+ T cells from PBMCs. The receptors here all came from a human donor with Susac syndrome.

This clonotype was seen a single time. V usage is TRBV27 and J usage is TRBJ1-2; 8 bases map to TRBD1. The germline V gene encodes CDR1 MNHEY and CDR2 SMNVEV (reference sequence). V was clipped by 6 bases and J by 3 bases; unmatched bases: 6. CDR3 size: 14 residues. CDR3 sequence: CASRDGQGYYGYTF. The CDR3, as DNA: TGTGCCAGCAGGGATGGACAGGGCTACTATGGCTACACCTTC.

The chain links TRBV20-1 to TRBJ2-5, with D perhaps being TRBD1 or TRBD2 (5 bases each). The V end was cut by 0 bases, the J end by 3 bases, with 8 bases between. Germline V CDR1 and CDR2: DFQATT, SNEGSKA (reference sequence). This CDR3 comprises 13 residues. CDR3 in amino acids: CSAREGREETQYF. The CDR3 DNA reads as TGCAGTGCTAGAGAGGGGCGGGAAGAGACCCAGTACTTC.

The J gene is TRBJ2-1, the V gene TRBV7-9; 8 bases are a match to TRBD2. This CDR3 region has 15 residues. The J segment lost 7 bases and the V segment lost 5 bases, leaving 10 bases of the junction unmatched. Germline lookup yields CDR1 SEHNR and CDR2 FQNEAQ (reference sequence). The CDR3 sequence: CASSPRTSRGNEQFF. The DNA of the CDR3 is TGTGCCAGCAGCCCGAGGACTAGCCGTGGGAATGAGCAGTTCTTC.

V is TRBV2 and J is TRBJ2-6; perhaps D is TRBD1 or TRBD2 (5 bases each). The V end was cut by 7 bases, the J end by 4 bases, with 20 bases between. CDR3 size: 17 residues. Germline assignment: CDR1 SNHLY and CDR2 FYNNEI. CDR3 coding DNA: TGTGCCAGCACCGGAATGGGGCTAGCATCCGGGGCCAACGTCCTGACTTTC. Translation: CASTGMGLASGANVLTF. The variable domain in full, completed from reference TRBV2 and TRBJ2-6, reads EPEVTQTPSHQVTQMGQEVILRCVPISNHLYFYWYRQILGQKVEFLVSFYNNEISEKSEIFDDQFSVERPDGSNFTLKIRSTKLEDSAMYFCASTGMGLASGANVLTFGAGSRLTVL.

This rearrangement joins TRBV20-1 to TRBJ2-3; D not resolved. With 5 bases removed from V and 6 bases from J, the gap between germline ends came to 15 bases. This CDR3 region has 13 residues. Germline V gene sequence: CDR1 DFQATT, CDR2 SNEGSKA (reference sequence). The CDR3 here is CSASLFSGDTQYF. CDR3 nucleotide sequence: TGCAGTGCTTCCCTTTTCTCCGGGGATACGCAGTATTTT.

This rearrangement joins TRBV6-6 to TRBJ2-2; maybe TRBD2 (5 bases). Trimming shortened V by 7 bases and J by 4 bases, and 16 bases separated the two germline ends. The germline V gene encodes CDR1 MNHNY and CDR2 SVGAGI (reference sequence). The CDR3 contains 15 residues. The CDR3 DNA reads as TGTGCCAGCACCCCTATCGGGATTTCCACCGGGGAGCTGTTTTTT. It encodes CASTPIGISTGELFF.

This chain's CDR3 is CASSHPRSRGSNQPQHF. For the CDR3, the DNA is TGCGCCAGCAGCCACCCCCGGAGCAGGGGTAGCAATCAGCCCCAGCATTTT. The chain has TRBV4-1 and TRBJ1-5; D perhaps matches TRBD1 (6 bases). This CDR3 contains 17 residues. V was shortened by 3 bases and J by 0 bases, with 15 bases between the two germline ends. Germline loops: CDR1 MGHRA, CDR2 YSYEKL.

The chain carries TRBV20-1 and TRBJ2-2; D is unclear. V was trimmed by 0 bases and J by 6 bases, leaving 5 bases between them. This CDR3 has 12 amino acids. CDR1 and CDR2 (germline): DFQATT, SNEGSKA (reference sequence). The CDR3 sequence is CSARDMAGELFF. The CDR3 region has the DNA TGCAGTGCTAGAGATATGGCCGGGGAGCTGTTTTTT.

The chain carries TRBV29-1 and TRBJ2-3; 8 bases agree with TRBD1. The trim removed 4 bases at V and 4 bases at J, leaving 7 bases unmatched. Germline CDR1 and CDR2: SQVTM and ANQGSEA. This CDR3 comprises 14 residues. CDR3 residues: CSVAGSGGADTQYF. The DNA of the CDR3 is TGCAGCGTTGCGGGGTCAGGGGGCGCAGATACGCAGTATTTT.

CDR3 nucleotides: TGCAGTGCTAGAGATCTAAACACCCGAAACACCGGGGAGCTGTTTTTT. Protein: CSARDLNTRNTGELFF. The J gene is TRBJ2-2, the V gene TRBV20-1; D gene ambiguous. There are 16 residues in the CDR3. The ends were cut back, 0 bases at V and 2 bases at J, with 13 bases in the middle. CDR1 and CDR2 (germline): DFQATT, SNEGSKA (reference sequence).

For the CDR3, the DNA is TGTGCCAGCAGCCCCGGACAACACACAGATACGCAGTATTTT. It is translated as CASSPGQHTDTQYF. This chain joins TRBV14 and TRBJ2-3; D is possibly TRBD1 (5 bases). Germline V lookup: CDR1 SGHDN, CDR2 FVKESK. The CDR3 has 14 residues. The germline V and J ends were trimmed by 4 bases and 2 bases, with 10 bases remaining between them. Together with reference TRBV14 and TRBJ2-3, the CDR3 gives the full variable domain: EAGVTQFPSHSVIEKGQTVTLRCDPISGHDNLYWYRRVMGKEIKFLLHFVKESKQDESGMPNNRFLAERTGGTYSTLKVQPAELEDSGVYFCASSPGQHTDTQYFGPGTRLTVL.

The rearrangement links TRBV4-1 to TRBJ2-7; no reliable D call. Trimming took 1 base from V and 6 from J, leaving 13 bases between them. The CDR3 runs 14 residues. CDR1 is MGHRA, CDR2 YSYEKL, per germline. DNA of the CDR3: TGCGCCAGCAGCCAAGTTGGGAATCCAGCCGAGCAGTACTTC. Residues: CASSQVGNPAEQYF.

This clonotype was recorded once. The CDR3 region is CASSGTYRAGGYTF. Here the CDR3 DNA reads TGCGCCAGCAGTGGTACTTACAGGGCGGGTGGCTACACCTTC. The chain couples TRBV4-1 to TRBJ1-2; the D gene is possibly TRBD1 (6 bases). Germline lookup yields CDR1 MGHRA and CDR2 YSYEKL. CDR3 length: 14 amino acids. V lost 6 bases, J lost 7 bases, and 18 bases lay in between.

This chain uses TRBV29-1 with TRBJ2-5; tentative D call: TRBD1 (5 bases). Trimming took 6 bases from V and 4 from J, leaving 12 bases between them. This CDR3 spans 12 amino acids. The germline gives CDR1 SQVTM, CDR2 ANQGSEA. The CDR3 here is CSVQGPPETQYF. The CDR3 bases are TGCAGCGTGCAGGGTCCTCCAGAGACCCAGTACTTC.

The chain uses TRBV12-3 or TRBV12-4 and TRBJ1-1, with D unresolved. The CDR3 loop spans 13 amino acids. The ends were cut back, 3 bases at V and 1 base at J, with 6 bases in the middle. The CDR3 coding sequence is TGTGCCAGCAGTTTTTCTTGGAACACTGAAGCTTTCTTT. This gives the protein CASSFSWNTEAFF.

V gene TRBV29-1 combines with J gene TRBJ1-1, with a weak D call TRBD1 (5 bases). CDR1 is SQVTM, CDR2 ANQGSEA, per germline. This CDR3 has 15 amino acids. V gave up 6 bases and J gave up 11 bases, with 28 bases separating them. The CDR3 DNA is TGCAGCGTAGGAAACCCCGGCTGGGGGGTACTAGGGGCTTTCTTT. This gives the protein CSVGNPGWGVLGAFF.

The gene calls are TRBV6-5 and TRBJ2-7, with a tentative D call TRBD1 (6 bases). The germline CDR1 and CDR2 sequences are MNHEY and SVGAGI. Trimming took 0 bases from V and 4 from J, leaving 19 bases between them. The CDR3 is 17 amino acids. The CDR3 nucleotides read TGTGCCAGCAGTTACTCGGGTTTGGGACACGAAAGATACGAGCAGTACTTC. Its protein product is CASSYSGLGHERYEQYF.

J is TRBJ2-5 and V is TRBV4-1, with D unclear. The V and J ends lost 4 bases and 2 bases respectively, with 14 bases between them. The CDR3 covers 15 residues. The germline V gene encodes CDR1 MGHRA and CDR2 YSYEKL. DNA of the CDR3: TGCGCCAGCAGCCTCGCCGGACCGACACAAGAGACCCAGTACTTC. It is translated as CASSLAGPTQETQYF.

This clonotype turned up a few times. The V call is TRBV18, the J call TRBJ2-7; perhaps TRBD2 as D (5 bases). The germline gives CDR1 KGHSH, CDR2 LQKENI. This CDR3 is built from 11 residues. Trimming took off 6 bases at V and 3 bases at J, with 6 bases between the two ends. CDR3: CASSRDYEQYF. The DNA of the CDR3 is TGTGCCAGCTCTCGGGACTACGAGCAGTACTTC.

This clonotype was picked up one time. V usage is TRBV29-1 and J usage is TRBJ2-7, with D maybe TRBD1 (7 bases). The germline gives CDR1 SQVTM, CDR2 ANQGSEA. Trimming removed 6 bases at V and 2 bases at J, with 14 bases between. This CDR3 region has 13 residues. CDR3 coding DNA: TGCAGCGTAAAGGGGGGACAGACCTACGAGCAGTACTTC. Its protein product is CSVKGGQTYEQYF.